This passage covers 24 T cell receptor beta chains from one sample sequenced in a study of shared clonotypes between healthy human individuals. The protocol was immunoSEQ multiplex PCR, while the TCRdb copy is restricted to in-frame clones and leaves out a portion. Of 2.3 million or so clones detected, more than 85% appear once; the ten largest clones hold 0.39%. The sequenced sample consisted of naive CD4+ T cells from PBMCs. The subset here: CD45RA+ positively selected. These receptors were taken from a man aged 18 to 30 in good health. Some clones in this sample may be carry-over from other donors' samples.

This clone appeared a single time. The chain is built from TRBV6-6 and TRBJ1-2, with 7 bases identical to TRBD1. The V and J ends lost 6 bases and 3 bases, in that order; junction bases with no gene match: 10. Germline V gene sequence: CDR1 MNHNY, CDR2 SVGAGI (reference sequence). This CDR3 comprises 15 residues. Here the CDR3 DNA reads TGTGCCAGCAGACGACAGGGAGGAAGCGACTATGGCTACACCTTC. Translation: CASRRQGGSDYGYTF.

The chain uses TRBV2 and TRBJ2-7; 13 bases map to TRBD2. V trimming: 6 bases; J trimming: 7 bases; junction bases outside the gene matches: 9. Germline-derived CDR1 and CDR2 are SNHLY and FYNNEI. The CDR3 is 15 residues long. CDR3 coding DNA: TGTGCCAGCAGGACTGGACTAGCGGGAGTAGGTGAGCAGTACTTC. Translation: CASRTGLAGVGEQYF.

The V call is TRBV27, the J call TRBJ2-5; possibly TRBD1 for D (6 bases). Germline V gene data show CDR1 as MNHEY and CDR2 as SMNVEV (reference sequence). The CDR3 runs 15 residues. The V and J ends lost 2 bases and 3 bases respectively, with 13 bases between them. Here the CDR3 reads CASSLLGTQKETQYF. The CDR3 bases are TGTGCCAGCAGTTTACTTGGGACACAAAAAGAGACCCAGTACTTC.

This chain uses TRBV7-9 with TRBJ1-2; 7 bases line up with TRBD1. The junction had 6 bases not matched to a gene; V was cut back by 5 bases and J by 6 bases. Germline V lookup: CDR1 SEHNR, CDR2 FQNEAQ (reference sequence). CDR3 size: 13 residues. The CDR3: CASSLKGGNGYTF. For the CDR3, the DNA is TGTGCCAGCAGCCTGAAAGGGGGCAATGGCTACACCTTC.

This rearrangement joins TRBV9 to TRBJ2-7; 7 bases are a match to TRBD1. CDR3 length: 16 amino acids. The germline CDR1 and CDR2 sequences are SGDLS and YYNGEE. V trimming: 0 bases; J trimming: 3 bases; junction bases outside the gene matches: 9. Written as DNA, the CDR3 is TGTGCCAGCAGCGTAGAACCGGGACAGCCCGTCTACGAGCAGTACTTC. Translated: CASSVEPGQPVYEQYF.

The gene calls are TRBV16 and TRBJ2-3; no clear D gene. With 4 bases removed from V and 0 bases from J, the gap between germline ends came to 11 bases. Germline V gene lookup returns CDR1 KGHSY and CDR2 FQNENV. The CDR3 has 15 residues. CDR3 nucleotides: TGTGCCAGCAGCCCCCCCCAACGGAGCACAGATACGCAGTATTTT. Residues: CASSPPQRSTDTQYF.

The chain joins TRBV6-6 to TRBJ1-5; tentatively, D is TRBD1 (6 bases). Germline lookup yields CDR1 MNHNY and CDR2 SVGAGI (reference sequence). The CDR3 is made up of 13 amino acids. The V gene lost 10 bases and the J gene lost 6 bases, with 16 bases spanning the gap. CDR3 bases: TGTGCCATCAAGGGGGGGGGAGGTCAGCCCCAGCATTTT. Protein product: CAIKGGGGQPQHF.

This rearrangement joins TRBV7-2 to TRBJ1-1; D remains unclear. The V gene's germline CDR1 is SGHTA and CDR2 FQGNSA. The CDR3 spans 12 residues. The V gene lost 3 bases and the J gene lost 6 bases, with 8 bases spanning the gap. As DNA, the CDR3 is TGTGCCAGCAGCTTCGTGTGGGCTGAAGCTTTCTTT. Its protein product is CASSFVWAEAFF. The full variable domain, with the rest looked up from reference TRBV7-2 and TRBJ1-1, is GAGVSQSPSNKVTEKGKDVELRCDPISGHTALYWYRQSLGQGLEFLIYFQGNSAPDKSGLPSDRFSAERTGGSVSTLTIQRTQQEDSAVYLCASSFVWAEAFFGQGTRLTVV.

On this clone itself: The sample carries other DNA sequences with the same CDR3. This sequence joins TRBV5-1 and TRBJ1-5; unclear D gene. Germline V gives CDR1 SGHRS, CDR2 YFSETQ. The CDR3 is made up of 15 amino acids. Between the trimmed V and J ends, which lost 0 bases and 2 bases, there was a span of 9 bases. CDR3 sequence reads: CASSLGGSGNQPQHF. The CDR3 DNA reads TGCGCCAGCAGCTTGGGAGGGAGTGGCAATCAGCCCCAGCATTTT.

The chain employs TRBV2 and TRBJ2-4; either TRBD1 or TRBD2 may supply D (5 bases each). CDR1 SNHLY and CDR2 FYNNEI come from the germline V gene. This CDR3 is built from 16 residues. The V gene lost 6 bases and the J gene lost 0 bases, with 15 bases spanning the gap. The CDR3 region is CASRSDGTLAKNIQYF. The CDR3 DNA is TGTGCCAGCAGGAGCGATGGGACCTTAGCCAAAAACATTCAGTACTTC. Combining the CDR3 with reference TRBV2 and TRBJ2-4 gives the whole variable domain EPEVTQTPSHQVTQMGQEVILRCVPISNHLYFYWYRQILGQKVEFLVSFYNNEISEKSEIFDDQFSVERPDGSNFTLKIRSTKLEDSAMYFCASRSDGTLAKNIQYFGAGTRLSVL.

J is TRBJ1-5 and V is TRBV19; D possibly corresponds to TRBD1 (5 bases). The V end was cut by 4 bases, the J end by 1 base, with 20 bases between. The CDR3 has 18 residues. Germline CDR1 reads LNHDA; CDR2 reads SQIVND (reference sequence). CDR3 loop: CASSTPWQGLKSNQPQHF. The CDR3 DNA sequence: TGTGCCAGTAGTACCCCTTGGCAGGGTCTAAAGAGCAATCAGCCCCAGCATTTT.

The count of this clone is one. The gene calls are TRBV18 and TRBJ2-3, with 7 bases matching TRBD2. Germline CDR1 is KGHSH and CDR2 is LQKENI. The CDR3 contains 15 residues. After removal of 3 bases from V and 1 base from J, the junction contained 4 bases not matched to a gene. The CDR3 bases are TGTGCCAGCTCACCCCGTCTAGCGGGCACAGATACGCAGTATTTT. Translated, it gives CASSPRLAGTDTQYF.

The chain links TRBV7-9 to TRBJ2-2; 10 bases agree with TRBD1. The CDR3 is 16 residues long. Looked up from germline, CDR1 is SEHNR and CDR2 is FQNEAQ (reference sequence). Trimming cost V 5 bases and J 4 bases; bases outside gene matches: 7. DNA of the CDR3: TGTGCCAGCAGCCCCCCGACAGGGGGCATCACCGGGGAGCTGTTTTTT. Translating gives CASSPPTGGITGELFF.

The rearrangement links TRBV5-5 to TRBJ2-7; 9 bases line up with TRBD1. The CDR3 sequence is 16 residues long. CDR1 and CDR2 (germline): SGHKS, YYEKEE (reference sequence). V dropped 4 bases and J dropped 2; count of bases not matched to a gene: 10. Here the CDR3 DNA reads TGTGCCAGCAGCCGGGACCCCGGGACAGGGACCTACGAGCAGTACTTC. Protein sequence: CASSRDPGTGTYEQYF.

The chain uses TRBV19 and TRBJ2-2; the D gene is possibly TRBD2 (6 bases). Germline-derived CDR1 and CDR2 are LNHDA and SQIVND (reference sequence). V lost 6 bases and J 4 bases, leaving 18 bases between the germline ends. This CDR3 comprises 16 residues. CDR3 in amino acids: CASSRLRSGRTGELFF. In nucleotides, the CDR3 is TGTGCCAGTAGCCGTTTGAGGAGCGGGCGCACCGGGGAGCTGTTTTTT.

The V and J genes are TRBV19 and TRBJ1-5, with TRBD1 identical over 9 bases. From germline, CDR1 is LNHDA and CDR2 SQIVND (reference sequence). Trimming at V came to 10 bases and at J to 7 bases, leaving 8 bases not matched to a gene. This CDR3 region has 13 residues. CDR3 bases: TGTGCCACCTCGACAGGGGGTGGGCAGCCCCAGCATTTT. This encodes CATSTGGGQPQHF.

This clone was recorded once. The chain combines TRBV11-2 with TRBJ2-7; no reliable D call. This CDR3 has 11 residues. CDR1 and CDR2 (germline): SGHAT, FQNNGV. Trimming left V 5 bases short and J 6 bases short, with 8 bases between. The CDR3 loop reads CASSPASEQYF. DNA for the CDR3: TGTGCCAGCAGCCCCGCCTCCGAGCAGTACTTC.

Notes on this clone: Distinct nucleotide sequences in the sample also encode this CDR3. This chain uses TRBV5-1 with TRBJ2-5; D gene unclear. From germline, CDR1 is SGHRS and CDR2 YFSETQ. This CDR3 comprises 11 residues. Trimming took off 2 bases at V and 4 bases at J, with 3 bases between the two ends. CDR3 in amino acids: CASSFGETQYF. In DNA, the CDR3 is TGCGCCAGCAGCTTCGGAGAGACCCAGTACTTC.

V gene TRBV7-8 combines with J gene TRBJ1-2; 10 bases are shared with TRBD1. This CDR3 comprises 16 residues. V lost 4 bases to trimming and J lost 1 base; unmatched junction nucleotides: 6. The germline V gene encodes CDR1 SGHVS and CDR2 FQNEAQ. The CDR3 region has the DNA TGTGCCAGCAGCTCGCTGACAGGGGGCCTTAACTATGGCTACACCTTC. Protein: CASSSLTGGLNYGYTF.

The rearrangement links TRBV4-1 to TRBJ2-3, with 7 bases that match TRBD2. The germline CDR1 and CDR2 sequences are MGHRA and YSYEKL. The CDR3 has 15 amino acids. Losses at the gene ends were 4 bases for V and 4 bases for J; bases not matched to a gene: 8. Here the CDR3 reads CASSPREASADTQYF. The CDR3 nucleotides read TGCGCCAGCAGCCCTCGGGAGGCTTCCGCAGATACGCAGTATTTT.

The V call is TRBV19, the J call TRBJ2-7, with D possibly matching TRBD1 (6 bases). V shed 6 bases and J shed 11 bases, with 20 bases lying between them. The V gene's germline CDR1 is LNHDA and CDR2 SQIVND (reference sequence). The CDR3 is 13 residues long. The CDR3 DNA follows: TGTGCCAGTAGACAGGACAGAGACTCCCCTGAGTACTTC. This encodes CASRQDRDSPEYF.

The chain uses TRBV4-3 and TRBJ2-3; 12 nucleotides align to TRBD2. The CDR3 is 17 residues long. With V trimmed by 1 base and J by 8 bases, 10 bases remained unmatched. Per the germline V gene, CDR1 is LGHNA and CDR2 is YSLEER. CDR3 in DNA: TGCGCCAGCAGCCAAGCGACGACTAGCGGGAGTTCTAGTACGCAGTATTTT. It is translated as CASSQATTSGSSSTQYF.

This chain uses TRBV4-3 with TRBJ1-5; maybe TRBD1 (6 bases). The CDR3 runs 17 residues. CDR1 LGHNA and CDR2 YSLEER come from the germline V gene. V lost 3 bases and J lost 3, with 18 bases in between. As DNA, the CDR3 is TGCGCCAGCAGCCAGGATTTCGGGACACGATTCAATCAGCCCCAGCATTTT. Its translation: CASSQDFGTRFNQPQHF.

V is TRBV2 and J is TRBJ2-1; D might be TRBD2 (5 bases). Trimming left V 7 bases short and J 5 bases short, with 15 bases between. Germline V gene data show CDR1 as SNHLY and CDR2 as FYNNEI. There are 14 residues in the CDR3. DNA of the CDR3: TGTGCCAGCACTCTCCGGACTGGGAACAATGAGCAGTTCTTC. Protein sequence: CASTLRTGNNEQFF.